This entry is about one T cell receptor beta chain. What it binds is not known. J was trimmed by 2 bases and V by 7 bases; bases with no gene match: 6. Per the germline V gene, CDR1 is MNHEY and CDR2 is SVGAGI. CDR3 length equals 14 residues. The data were obtained in a study of T-cell memory formation after mild COVID-19. Overall study: Clusters of TCRs were largely donor specific.

Overall study findings and caveats: Researchers found some responding clones in pre-infection memory, a sign that cross-reactive memory joined.

Each CDR3 protein is one row after TCRdb ran MiXCR on the 5' RACE reads. Of 140,000 or so distinct CDR3 sequences detected, about 19% appear once; the ten largest clones hold under 2.5%. J is TRBJ2-3 and V is TRBV6-5; TRBD1 matches 7 bases. This receptor was obtained from an adult woman who had mild COVID-19 (a few samples of this study predate the infection). Cell type and time point are not known. The source material was PBMCs or a T cell subset sorted from them (not recorded which). Here the CDR3 DNA reads TGTGCCAGCAACTATGACAGGGTCACAGATACGCAGTATTTT. It specifies CASNYDRVTDTQYF.